This TCR beta chain was recorded in a study of blood T cell repertoires in COVID-19. Study-wide context: Acute and convalescent COVID-19 samples came from the United States, Italy and Spain.

The CDR3 covers 15 residues. Trimming removed 0 bases from V and 3 bases from J, with 13 bases in between. In germline, CDR1 is SGHRS, CDR2 YFSETQ. In its sample, this clone was seen a few times. Sequenced by immunoSEQ multiplex PCR; TCRdb stores in-frame clones only, minus some. Of under 150,000 clones listed, 84% are singletons. The rearrangement links TRBV5-1 to TRBJ2-7; TRBD1 is a possible D gene (7 bases). The receptor was isolated from a human donor in a cohort sampled during active COVID-19. The sequenced sample was peripheral blood. CDR3 sequence: CASSLEAGGFYEQYF. CDR3 bases: TGCGCCAGCAGCTTGGAGGCAGGGGGGTTCTACGAGCAGTACTTC.